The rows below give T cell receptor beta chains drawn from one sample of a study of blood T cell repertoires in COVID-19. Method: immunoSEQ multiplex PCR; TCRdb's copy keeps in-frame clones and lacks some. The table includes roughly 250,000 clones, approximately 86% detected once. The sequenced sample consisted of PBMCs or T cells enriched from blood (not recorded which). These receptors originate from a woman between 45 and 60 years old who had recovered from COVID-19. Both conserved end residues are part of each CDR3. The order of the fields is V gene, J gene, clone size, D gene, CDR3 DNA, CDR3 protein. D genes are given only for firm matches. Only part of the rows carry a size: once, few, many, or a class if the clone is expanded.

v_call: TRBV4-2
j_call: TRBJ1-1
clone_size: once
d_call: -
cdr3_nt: TGTGCCAGCAGCCAAGATTCAAACTCCGGGGGAAGGAACACTGAAGCTTTCTTT
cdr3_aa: CASSQDSNSGGRNTEAFF

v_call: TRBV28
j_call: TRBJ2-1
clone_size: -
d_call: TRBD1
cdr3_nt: TGTGCCAGCAGTGGGACAGGCTCCTACAATGAGCAGTTCTTC
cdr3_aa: CASSGTGSYNEQFF

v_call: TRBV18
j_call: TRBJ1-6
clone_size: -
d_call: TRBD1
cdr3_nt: TGTGCCAGCTCACCAGGGACAGGGGATTCACCCCTCCACTTT
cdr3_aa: CASSPGTGDSPLHF

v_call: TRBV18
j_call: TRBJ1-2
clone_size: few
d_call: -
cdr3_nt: TGTGCCAGCTCACCATTTGCAGGGGCGACCAACTATGGCTACACCTTC
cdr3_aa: CASSPFAGATNYGYTF

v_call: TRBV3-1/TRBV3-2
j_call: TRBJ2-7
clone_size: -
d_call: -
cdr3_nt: TGTGCCAGCAGCCCTAGCTCCTACGAGCAGTACTTC
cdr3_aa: CASSPSSYEQYF

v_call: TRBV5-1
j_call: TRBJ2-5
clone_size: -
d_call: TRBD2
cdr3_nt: TGCGCCAGCAGCTTGTTAGGAGAGACTAGCGGACAAGAGACCCAGTACTTC
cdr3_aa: CASSLLGETSGQETQYF

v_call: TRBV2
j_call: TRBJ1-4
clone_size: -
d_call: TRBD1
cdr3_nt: TGTGCCAGCAGTGCGGGGGGACAGGGTTATGAAAAACTGTTTTTT
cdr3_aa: CASSAGGQGYEKLFF

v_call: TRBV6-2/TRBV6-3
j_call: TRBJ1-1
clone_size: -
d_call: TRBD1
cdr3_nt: TGTGCCAGCAGTTCCCTTTTTGAGGGGGCCGTCGGTGAAGCTTTCTTT
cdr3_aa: CASSSLFEGAVGEAFF

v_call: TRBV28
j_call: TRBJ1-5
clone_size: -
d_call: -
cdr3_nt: TGTGCCAGCAGTCATAGACGTGAGGGTCAGCCCCAGCATTTT
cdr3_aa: CASSHRREGQPQHF

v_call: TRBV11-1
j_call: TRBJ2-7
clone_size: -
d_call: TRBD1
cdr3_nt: TGTGCCAGCAGGGGACAGGGGGCGTCCTACGAGCAGTACTTC
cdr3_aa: CASRGQGASYEQYF

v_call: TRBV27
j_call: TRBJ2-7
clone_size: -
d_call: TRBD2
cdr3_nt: TGTGCCAGCAGTTTAGGTAGCGGGAGGGCCCGAGCCCCCGAGCAGTACTTC
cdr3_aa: CASSLGSGRARAPEQYF

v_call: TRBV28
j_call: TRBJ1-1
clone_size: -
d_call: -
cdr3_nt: TGTGCCAGCAGTTTAAGGTATGGGGGGGCTGAAGCTTTCTTT
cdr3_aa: CASSLRYGGAEAFF

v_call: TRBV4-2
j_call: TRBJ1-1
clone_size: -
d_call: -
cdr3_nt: TGTGCCAGCAGCCCCCGGCGGAGCGGGGGATCCTTGGAAGCTTTCTTT
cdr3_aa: CASSPRRSGGSLEAFF

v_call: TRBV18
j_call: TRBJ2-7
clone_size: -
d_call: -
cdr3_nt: TGTGCCAGCTCACCACTTCGGGTATCGTCCGGCGAGCAGTACTTC
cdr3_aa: CASSPLRVSSGEQYF

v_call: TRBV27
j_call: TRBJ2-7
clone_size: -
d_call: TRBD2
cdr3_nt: TGTGCCAGCAGTTTGGCAGCGGGGAACTACGAGCAGTACTTC
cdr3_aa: CASSLAAGNYEQYF

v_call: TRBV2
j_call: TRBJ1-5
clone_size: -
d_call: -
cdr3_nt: TGTGCCACAACCAAAGGACAGACCAATCAGCCCCAGCATTTT
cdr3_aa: CATTKGQTNQPQHF

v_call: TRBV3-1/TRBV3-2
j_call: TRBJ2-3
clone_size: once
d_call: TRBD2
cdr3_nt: TGTGCCAGCAGCCAATCTACTAGCGGGACCACAGATACGCAGTATTTT
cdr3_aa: CASSQSTSGTTDTQYF

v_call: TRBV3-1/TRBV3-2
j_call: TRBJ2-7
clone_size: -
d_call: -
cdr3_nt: TGTGCCAGCAGCCAAGACCTTTCTAGGGGAAGCTCCTACGAGCAGTACTTC
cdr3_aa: CASSQDLSRGSSYEQYF

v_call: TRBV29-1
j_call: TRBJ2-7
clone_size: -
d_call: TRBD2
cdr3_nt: TGCAGCGTTCTAGCGGGACCCTACGAGCAGTACTTC
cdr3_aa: CSVLAGPYEQYF

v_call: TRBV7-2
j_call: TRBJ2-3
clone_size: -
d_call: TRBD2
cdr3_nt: TGTGCCAGCAGCTTAGCTATTAGCGGGAGCATAGCGCAGTATTTT
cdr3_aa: CASSLAISGSIAQYF

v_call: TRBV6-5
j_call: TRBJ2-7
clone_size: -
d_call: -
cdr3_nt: TGTGCCAGCAGTTACTCGGTCTACTCCTACGAGCAGTACTTC
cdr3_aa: CASSYSVYSYEQYF

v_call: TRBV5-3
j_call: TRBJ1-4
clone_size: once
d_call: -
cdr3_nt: TGTGCCAGAAGCTTCTGGCCCGAGGATGAAAAACTGTTTTTT
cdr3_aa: CARSFWPEDEKLFF

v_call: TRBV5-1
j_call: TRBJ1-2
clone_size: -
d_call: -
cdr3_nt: TGCGCCAGCAGCCCGTCTACGAGCGGCTATGGCTACACCTTC
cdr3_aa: CASSPSTSGYGYTF

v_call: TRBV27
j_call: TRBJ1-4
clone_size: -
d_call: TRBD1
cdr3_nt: TGTGCCAGCAGGAAGGACAGGGCGATTACCAATGAAAAACTGTTTTTT
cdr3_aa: CASRKDRAITNEKLFF

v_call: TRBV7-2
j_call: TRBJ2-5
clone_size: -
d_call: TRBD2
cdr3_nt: TGTGCCAGCAGCAGATTAGCGGGTCCCCCCCAAGAGACCCAGTACTTC
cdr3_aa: CASSRLAGPPQETQYF

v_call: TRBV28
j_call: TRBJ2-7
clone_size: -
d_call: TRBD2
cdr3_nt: TGTGCCAGCAGTCTTGCGGCGGGGGGAGCCTACGAGCAGTACTTC
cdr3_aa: CASSLAAGGAYEQYF

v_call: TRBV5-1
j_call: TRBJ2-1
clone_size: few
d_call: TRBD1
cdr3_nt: TGCGCCAGCAGATTCACAGGGGGCTCCTACAATGAGCAGTTCTTC
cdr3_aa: CASRFTGGSYNEQFF

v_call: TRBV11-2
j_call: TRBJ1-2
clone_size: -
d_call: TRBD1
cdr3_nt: TGTGCCAGCAGGCTTAAAAGTACAGGGGCCAACTATGGCTACACCTTC
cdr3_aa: CASRLKSTGANYGYTF

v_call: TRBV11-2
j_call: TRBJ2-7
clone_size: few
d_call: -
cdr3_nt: TGTGCCAGCAGCCCTGTCAGAGGCTCCTACGAGCAGTACTTC
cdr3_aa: CASSPVRGSYEQYF

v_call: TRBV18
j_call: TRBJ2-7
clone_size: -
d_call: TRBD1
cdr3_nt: TGTGCCAGCTCAACAGGACAGGGGGCGATCAACGAGCAGTACTTC
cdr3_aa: CASSTGQGAINEQYF

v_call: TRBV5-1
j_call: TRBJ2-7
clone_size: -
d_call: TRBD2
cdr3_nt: TGCGCCAGCAGCAGAGGCTTTGGGAGGGCTCCGTACGAGCAGTACTTC
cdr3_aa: CASSRGFGRAPYEQYF

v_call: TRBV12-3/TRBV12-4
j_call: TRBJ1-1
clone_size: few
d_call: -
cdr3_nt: TGTGCCAGCAGCGCGATGAACACTGAAGCTTTCTTT
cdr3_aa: CASSAMNTEAFF

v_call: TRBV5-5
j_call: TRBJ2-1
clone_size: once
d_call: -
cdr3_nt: TGTGCCAGCAGCCCCGTCGGGGAAGAAGAGCAGTTCTTC
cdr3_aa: CASSPVGEEEQFF

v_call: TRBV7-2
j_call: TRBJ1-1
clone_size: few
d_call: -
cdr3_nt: TGTGCCAGCAGCCAACGTGGACAGAGCCTAAACACTGAAGCTTTCTTT
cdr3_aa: CASSQRGQSLNTEAFF

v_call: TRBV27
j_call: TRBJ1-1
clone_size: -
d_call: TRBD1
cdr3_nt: TGTGCCAGCAGTCCTGGGACAGGGGTGAACACTGAAGCTTTCTTT
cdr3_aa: CASSPGTGVNTEAFF

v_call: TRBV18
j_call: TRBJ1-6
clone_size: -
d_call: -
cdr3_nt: TGTGCCAGCTCACCACCTAACCGAGAACCCCTCCACTTT
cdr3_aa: CASSPPNREPLHF

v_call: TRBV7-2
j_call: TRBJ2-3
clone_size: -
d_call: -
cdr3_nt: TGTGCCAGCAGAACCCCTGCCTTGGGGGCCACAGATACGCAGTATTTT
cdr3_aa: CASRTPALGATDTQYF

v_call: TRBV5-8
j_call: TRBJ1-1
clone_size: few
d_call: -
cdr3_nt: TGTGCCAGCTCGTGGGCCCTGAACACTGAAGCTTTCTTT
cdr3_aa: CASSWALNTEAFF

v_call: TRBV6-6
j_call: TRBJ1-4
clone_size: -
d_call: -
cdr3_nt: TGTGCCAGCAGTTACTTAGGGGGTACTAATGAAAAACTGTTTTTT
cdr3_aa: CASSYLGGTNEKLFF

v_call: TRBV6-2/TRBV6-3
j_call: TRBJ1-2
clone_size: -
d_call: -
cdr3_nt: TGTGCCAGCAGTTATGTCCCAACTAAATACTATGGCTACACCTTC
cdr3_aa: CASSYVPTKYYGYTF

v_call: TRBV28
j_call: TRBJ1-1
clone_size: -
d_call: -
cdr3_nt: TGTGCCAGCAGCCGCCTATCTGAGTTAGCTTTCTTT
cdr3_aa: CASSRLSELAFF

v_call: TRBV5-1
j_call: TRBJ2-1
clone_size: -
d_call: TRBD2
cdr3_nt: TGCGCCAGCAGCCCCAATGCGGGAGCCTACAATGAGCAGTTCTTC
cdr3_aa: CASSPNAGAYNEQFF

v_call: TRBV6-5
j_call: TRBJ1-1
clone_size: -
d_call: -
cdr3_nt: TGTGCCAGCAGTTCGTTTTCTGAAGCTTTCTTT
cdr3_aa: CASSSFSEAFF

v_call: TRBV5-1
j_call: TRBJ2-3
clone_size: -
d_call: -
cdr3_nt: TGCGCCAGCAGCTTGGTGTGGGGACACTACACAGATACGCAGTATTTT
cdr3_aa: CASSLVWGHYTDTQYF

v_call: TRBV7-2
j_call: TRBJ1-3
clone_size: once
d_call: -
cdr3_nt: TGTGCCAGCAGCTTTGGGGCCGTCTCTGGAAACACCATATATTTT
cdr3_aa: CASSFGAVSGNTIYF

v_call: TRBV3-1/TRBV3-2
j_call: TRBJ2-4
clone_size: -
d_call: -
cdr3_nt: TGTGCCAGCAGCCTAGGAGGAGGGGTGAAAAACATTCAGTACTTC
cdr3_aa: CASSLGGGVKNIQYF

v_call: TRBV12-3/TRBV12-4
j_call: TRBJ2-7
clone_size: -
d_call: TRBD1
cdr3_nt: TGTGCCAGCTCAGGGGGTAACTACGAGCAGTACTTC
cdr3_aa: CASSGGNYEQYF

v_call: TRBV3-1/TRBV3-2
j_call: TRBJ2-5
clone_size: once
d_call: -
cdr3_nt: TGTGCCAGCAGCCAAGACCTGCAGTACTTC
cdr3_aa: CASSQDLQYF

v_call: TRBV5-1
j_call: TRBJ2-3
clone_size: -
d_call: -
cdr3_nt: TGCGCCAGCAGCTCCACCTCGACGGGAGCGCCAGATACGCAGTATTTT
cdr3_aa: CASSSTSTGAPDTQYF

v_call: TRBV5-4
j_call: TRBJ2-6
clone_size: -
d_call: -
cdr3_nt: TGTGCCAGCGGGCCCAGCGGCTCTGGGGCCAACGTCCTGACTTTC
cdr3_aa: CASGPSGSGANVLTF

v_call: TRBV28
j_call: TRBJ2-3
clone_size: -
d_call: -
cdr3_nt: TGTGCCAGCAGTAACTTAGCGGATACGCAGTATTTT
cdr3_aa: CASSNLADTQYF

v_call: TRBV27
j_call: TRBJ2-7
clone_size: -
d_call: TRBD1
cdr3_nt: TGTGCCAGCAGTAGATCCCCGGGACAGGGGGCTGGCGAGCAGTACTTC
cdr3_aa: CASSRSPGQGAGEQYF

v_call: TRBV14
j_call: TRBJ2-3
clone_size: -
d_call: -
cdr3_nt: TGTGCCAGCAGCTGGACTGGTCCAGATACGCAGTATTTT
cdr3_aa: CASSWTGPDTQYF

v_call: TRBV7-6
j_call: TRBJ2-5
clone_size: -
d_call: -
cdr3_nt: TGTGCCAGCAGCTTGAGTCATCAAGAGACCCAGTACTTC
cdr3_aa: CASSLSHQETQYF

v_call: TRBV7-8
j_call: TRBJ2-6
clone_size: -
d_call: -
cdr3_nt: TGTGCCAGCAGCTTAGACAGTAGTATTAGCTCTGGGGCCAACGTCCTGACTTTC
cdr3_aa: CASSLDSSISSGANVLTF

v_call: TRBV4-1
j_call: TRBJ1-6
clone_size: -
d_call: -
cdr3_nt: TGCGCCAGCAGCCATCCCCGTCGGGCCCTCCACTTT
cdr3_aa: CASSHPRRALHF

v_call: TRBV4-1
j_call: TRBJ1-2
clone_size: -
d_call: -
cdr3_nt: TGCGCCAGCAGATACTACCCCACAGGGAACTATGGCTACACCTTC
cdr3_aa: CASRYYPTGNYGYTF

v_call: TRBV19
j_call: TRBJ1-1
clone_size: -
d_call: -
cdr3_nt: TGTGCCAGTAGAGGACTAATGAACACTGAAGCTTTCTTT
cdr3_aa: CASRGLMNTEAFF